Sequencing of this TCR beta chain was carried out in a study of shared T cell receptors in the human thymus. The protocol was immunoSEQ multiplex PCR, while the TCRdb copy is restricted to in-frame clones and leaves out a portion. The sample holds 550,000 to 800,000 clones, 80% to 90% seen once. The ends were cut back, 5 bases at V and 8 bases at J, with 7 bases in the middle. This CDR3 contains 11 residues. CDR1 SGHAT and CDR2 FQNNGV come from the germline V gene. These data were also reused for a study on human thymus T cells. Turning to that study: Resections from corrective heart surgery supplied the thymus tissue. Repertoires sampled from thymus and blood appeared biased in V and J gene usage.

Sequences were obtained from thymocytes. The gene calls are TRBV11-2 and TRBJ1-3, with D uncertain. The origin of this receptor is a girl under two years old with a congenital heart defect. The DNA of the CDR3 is TGTGCCAGCAGCCCCAGTTACACCATATATTTT. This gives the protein CASSPSYTIYF.